The next 7 T cell receptor beta chains were all read from a single sample in a study of blood T cell repertoires in COVID-19 (TCRdb year 2020). Library creation used the immunoSEQ multiplex PCR assay. TCRdb took over this immuneACCESS table, retaining in-frame rearrangements with V and J assigned. Such tables are incomplete; in checked studies, under half of the missing clones stem from an unresolved V gene, and the remainder is unexplained. A total of over 250,000 clones appear in this sample, about nine tenths of them only once. 4% of the sample is taken by the ten largest. Sequenced sample: peripheral blood. These receptor sequences come from a man aged 60-69 years who had recovered from COVID-19.

The chain has TRBV7-3 and TRBJ2-1; possible D gene TRBD2, 6 bases. Germline CDR1 SGHTA, CDR2 FQGTGA. Between the trimmed V and J ends, which lost 2 bases and 2 bases, there was a span of 10 bases. This CDR3 has 15 residues. CDR3 DNA sequence: TGTGCCAGCAGCTTATTAACGGGGGCCTACAATGAGCAGTTCTTC. Translation gives CASSLLTGAYNEQFF.

This clone was seen more than once but under ten times. The genes are TRBV4-1 and TRBJ1-1; 11 bases are shared with TRBD1. The CDR3 is 15 amino acids. CDR1 and CDR2 from the germline V gene are MGHRA and YSYEKL. J was trimmed by 5 bases and V by 1 base; bases with no gene match: 3. The DNA of the CDR3 is TGCGCCAGCAGCCAAGTGGACAGGGGGCTGACTGAAGCTTTCTTT. Translated, it gives CASSQVDRGLTEAFF.

The chain couples TRBV6-6 to TRBJ2-3, with D perhaps matching TRBD2 (6 bases). In germline, CDR1 is MNHNY, CDR2 SVGAGI (reference sequence). Deletions cut 2 bases from V and 3 bases from J, with 6 bases between. The CDR3 runs 13 residues. The CDR3 is CASSYRGTDTQYF. In DNA, the CDR3 is TGTGCCAGCAGTTACCGGGGGACAGATACGCAGTATTTT.

The chain couples TRBV27 to TRBJ1-2, with 10 bases lining up with TRBD1. Germline loops: CDR1 MNHEY, CDR2 SMNVEV (reference sequence). V trimming: 5 bases; J trimming: 2 bases; junction bases outside the gene matches: 5. This CDR3 spans 15 amino acids. The CDR3 sequence: CASSRGGQGNYGYTF. For the CDR3, the DNA is TGTGCCAGCAGTAGAGGGGGACAGGGGAACTATGGCTACACCTTC.

V and J are TRBV3-1 (or the pseudogene TRBV3-2) and TRBJ2-7, with 10 bases aligning to TRBD2. The germline V gene encodes CDR1 LGHDT and CDR2 YNNKEL (reference sequence). This CDR3 is built from 15 residues. J gave up 0 bases and V 4 bases, and 3 bases lay outside the gene matches. This chain's CDR3 is CASSRPSGGSYEQYF. CDR3 DNA: TGTGCCAGCAGCCGACCTAGCGGGGGCTCCTACGAGCAGTACTTC.

V is TRBV19 and J is TRBJ1-1, with no clear D. CDR1 LNHDA and CDR2 SQIVND come from the germline V gene (reference sequence). This CDR3 is built from 11 residues. The V gene lost 10 bases and the J gene lost 3 bases, with 9 bases spanning the gap. The CDR3: CATRRDTEAFF. Here the CDR3 DNA reads TGTGCCACCCGGAGGGACACTGAAGCTTTCTTT. Full variable domain (remainder filled in from reference TRBV19 and TRBJ1-1): DGGITQSPKYLFRKEGQNVTLSCEQNLNHDAMYWYRQDPGQGLRLIYYSQIVNDFQKGDIAEGYSVSREKKESFPLTVTSAQKNPTAFYLCATRRDTEAFFGQGTRLTVV.

The chain has TRBV3-1 (or the pseudogene TRBV3-2) and TRBJ2-1; 10 bases map to TRBD2. With 5 bases clipped from V and 5 bases from J, the junction kept 6 bases outside the gene matches. This CDR3 is built from 15 residues. Germline CDR1 is LGHDT and CDR2 is YNNKEL (reference sequence). CDR3 nucleotide sequence: TGTGCCAGCAGCGATACTAGCGGGGTCCACAATGAGCAGTTCTTC. Its translation is CASSDTSGVHNEQFF.